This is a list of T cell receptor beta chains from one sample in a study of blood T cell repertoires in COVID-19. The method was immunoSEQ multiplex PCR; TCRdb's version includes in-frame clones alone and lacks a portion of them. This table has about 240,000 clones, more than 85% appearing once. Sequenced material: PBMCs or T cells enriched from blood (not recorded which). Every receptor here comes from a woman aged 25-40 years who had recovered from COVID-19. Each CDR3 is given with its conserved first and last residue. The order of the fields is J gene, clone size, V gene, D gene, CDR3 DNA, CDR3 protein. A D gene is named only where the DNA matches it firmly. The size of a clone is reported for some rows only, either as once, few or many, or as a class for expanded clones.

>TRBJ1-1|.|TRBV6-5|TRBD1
TGTGCCAGCAGTTACGGGACAGACATGAACACTGAAGCTTTCTTT
CASSYGTDMNTEAFF
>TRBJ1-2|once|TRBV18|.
TGTGCCAGCTCCCGACGCCACACTCCCGGGGAAGCTAACTATGGCTACACCTTC
CASSRRHTPGEANYGYTF
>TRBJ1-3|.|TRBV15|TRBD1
TGTGCCACCAGCCGGCGGACAGGGTTAGGAAACACCATATATTTT
CATSRRTGLGNTIYF
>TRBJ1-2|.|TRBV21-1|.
TGTGCCAGCAGCAAAGACGGGACAGGAAACTATGGCTACACCTTC
CASSKDGTGNYGYTF
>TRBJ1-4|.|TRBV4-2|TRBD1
TGTGCCAGCAGCCAAAACCCTTCGGACAGGGGTGGAGAAAAACTGTTTTTT
CASSQNPSDRGGEKLFF
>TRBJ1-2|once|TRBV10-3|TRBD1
TGTGCCACCAGACAGGGGAATAACTATGGCTACACCTTC
CATRQGNNYGYTF
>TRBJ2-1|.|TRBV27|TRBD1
TGTGCCAGCAGTTTGAGGACAGGCAGTCTGCATGAGCAGTTCTTC
CASSLRTGSLHEQFF
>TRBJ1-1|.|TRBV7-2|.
TGTGCCAGCAGCTTAGCGGGACTTAACACTGAAGCTTTCTTT
CASSLAGLNTEAFF
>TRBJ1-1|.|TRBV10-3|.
TGTGCCATCACCCCTGGGGAGGCTGGGGAAGCTTTCTTT
CAITPGEAGEAFF
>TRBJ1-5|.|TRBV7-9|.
TGTGCCAGCAGCTTAGCAGGGGCAGGCGTTGGCAATCAGCCCCAGCATTTT
CASSLAGAGVGNQPQHF
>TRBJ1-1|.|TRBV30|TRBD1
TGTGCCTGGAGGGGACAGGTCAACACTGAAGCTTTCTTT
CAWRGQVNTEAFF
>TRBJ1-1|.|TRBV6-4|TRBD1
TGTGCCAGCAGTGACCGGGACAGGGGGCCAGCTTTCTTT
CASSDRDRGPAFF
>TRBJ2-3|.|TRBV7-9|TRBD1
TGTGCCAGCAGCTCCCGGGACAGGGGCACAGATACGCAGTATTTT
CASSSRDRGTDTQYF
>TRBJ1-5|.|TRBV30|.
TGTGCCTGGAGCCCCAGGAATCTGAATAGCAATCAGCCCCAGCATTTT
CAWSPRNLNSNQPQHF
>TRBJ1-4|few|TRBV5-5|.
TGTGCCAGCAGCTTGGGAGGTGTATGGGATGAAAAACTGTTTTTT
CASSLGGVWDEKLFF
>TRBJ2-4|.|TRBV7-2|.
TGTGCCAGCAGCATCCCGACAGGAGCCAAAAACATTCAGTACTTC
CASSIPTGAKNIQYF
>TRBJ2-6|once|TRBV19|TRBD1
TGTGCCAGTAGTATCGGGACAGGGTTGTCCGGGGCCAACGTCCTGACTTTC
CASSIGTGLSGANVLTF
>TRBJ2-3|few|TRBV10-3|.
TGTGCCATCAGCACAGGGAAAGACACAGATACGCAGTATTTT
CAISTGKDTDTQYF
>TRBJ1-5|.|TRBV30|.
TGTGCCTGGAGTGTCAGGGGAGACCAGCCCCAGCATTTT
CAWSVRGDQPQHF
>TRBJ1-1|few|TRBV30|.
TGTGCCTGGAGTGTAAAACACACCGGGGGGACTGAAGCTTTCTTT
CAWSVKHTGGTEAFF
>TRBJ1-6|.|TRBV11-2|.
TGTGCCAGCAGCTCTCATAATTCACCCCTCCACTTT
CASSSHNSPLHF
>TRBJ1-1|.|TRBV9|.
TGTGCCAGCAAAGCTGATTTGAACACTGAAGCTTTCTTT
CASKADLNTEAFF
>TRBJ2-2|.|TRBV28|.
TGTGCCAGCTGGAACAGGGCAGTCACCGGGGAGCTGTTTTTT
CASWNRAVTGELFF
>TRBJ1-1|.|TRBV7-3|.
TGTGCCAGCAGCTTAAGACTAAGGTCTGAAGCTTTCTTT
CASSLRLRSEAFF
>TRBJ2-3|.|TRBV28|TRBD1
TGTGCCAGCAGCCCTACCGGGACAGCTAAGGCCGATACGCAGTATTTT
CASSPTGTAKADTQYF
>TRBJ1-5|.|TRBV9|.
TGTGCCAGCAGCAAGGGGGTCAATCAGCCCCAGCATTTT
CASSKGVNQPQHF
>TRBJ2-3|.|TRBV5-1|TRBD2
TGCGCCAGCAGCTTTCTAGCGGGAGCGGGAGATACGCAGTATTTT
CASSFLAGAGDTQYF
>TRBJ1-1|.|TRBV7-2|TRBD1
TGTGCCAGCAGCTTGAATATGTGGACAGGGGACACTGAAGCTTTCTTT
CASSLNMWTGDTEAFF
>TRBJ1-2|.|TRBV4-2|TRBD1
TGTGCCAGCAGCCAAGAGGGACAGGTTAACTATGGCTACACCTTC
CASSQEGQVNYGYTF
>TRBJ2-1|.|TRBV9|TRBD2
TGTGCCAGCAGCGTAGGGGGACTAGTGATCAATGAGCAGTTCTTC
CASSVGGLVINEQFF
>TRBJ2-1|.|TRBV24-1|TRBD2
TGTGCCACCCAGGGGCTAGCGGGCGGGGAGCAGTTCTTC
CATQGLAGGEQFF